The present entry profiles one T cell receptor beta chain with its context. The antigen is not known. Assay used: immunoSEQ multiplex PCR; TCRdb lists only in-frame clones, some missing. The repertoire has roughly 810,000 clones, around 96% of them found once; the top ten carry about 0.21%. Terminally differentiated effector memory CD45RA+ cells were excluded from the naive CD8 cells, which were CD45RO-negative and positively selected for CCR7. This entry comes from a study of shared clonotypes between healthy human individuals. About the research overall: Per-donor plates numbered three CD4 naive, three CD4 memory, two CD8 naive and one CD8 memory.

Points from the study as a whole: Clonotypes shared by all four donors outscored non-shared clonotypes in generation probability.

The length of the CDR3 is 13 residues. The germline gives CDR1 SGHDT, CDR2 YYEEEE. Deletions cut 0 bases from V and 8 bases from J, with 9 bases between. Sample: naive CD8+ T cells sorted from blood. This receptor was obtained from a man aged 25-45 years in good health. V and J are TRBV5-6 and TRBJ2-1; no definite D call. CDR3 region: CASSLVEEDEQFF. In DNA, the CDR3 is TGTGCCAGCAGCTTGGTGGAAGAGGATGAGCAGTTCTTC.